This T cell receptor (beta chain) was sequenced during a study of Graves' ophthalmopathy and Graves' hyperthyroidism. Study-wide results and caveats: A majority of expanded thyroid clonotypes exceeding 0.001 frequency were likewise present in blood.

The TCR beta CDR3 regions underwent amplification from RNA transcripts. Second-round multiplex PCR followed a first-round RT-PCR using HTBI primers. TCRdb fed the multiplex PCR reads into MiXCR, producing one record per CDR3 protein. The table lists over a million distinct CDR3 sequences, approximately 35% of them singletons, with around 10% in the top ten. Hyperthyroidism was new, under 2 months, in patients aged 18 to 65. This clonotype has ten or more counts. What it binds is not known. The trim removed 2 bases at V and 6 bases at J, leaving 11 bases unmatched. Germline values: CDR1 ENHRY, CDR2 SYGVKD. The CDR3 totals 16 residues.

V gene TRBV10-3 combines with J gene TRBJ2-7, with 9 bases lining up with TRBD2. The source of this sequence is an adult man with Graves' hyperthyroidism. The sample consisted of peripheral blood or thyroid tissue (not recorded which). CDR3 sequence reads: CAISETFLREGSEQYF. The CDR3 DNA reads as TGTGCCATCAGTGAGACCTTCTTGCGGGAGGGTTCCGAGCAGTACTTC.